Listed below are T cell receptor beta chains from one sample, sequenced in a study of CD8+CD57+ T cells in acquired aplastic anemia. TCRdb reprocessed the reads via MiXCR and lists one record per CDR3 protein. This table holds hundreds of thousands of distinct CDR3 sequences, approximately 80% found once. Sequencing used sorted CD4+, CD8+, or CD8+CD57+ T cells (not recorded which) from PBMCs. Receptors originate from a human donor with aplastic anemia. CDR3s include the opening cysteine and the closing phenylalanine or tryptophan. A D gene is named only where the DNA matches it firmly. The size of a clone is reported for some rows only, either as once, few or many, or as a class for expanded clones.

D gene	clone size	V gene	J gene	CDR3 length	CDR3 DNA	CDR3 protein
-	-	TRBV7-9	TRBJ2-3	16	TGTGCCAGCAGCCATGCTAGCGCAAGAAGCAGAGATACGCAGTATTTT	CASSHASARSRDTQYF
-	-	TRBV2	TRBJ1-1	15	TGTGCCAGCGGGGGGGGGGGGGGGGCGACCCATGATGCTTTCTTT	CASGGGGGATHDAFF
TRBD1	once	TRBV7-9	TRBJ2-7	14	TGTGCCAGCAGCGACCCGGACAGGTACGACGAGAAGTACTTC	CASSDPDRYDEKYF
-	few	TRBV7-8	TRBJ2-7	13	TGTGCCAGCAGCTTAGCGGGAGGTCCCGAGCAGTACTTC	CASSLAGGPEQYF
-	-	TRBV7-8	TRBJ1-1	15	TGTGCCAGCAGCTTAGATCTGACAGCCAACACGCAGTATTTCTTT	CASSLDLTANTQYFF
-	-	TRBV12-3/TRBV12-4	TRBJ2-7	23	-	CASSYYICSARDQEGSGGYEQYF
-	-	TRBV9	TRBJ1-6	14	TGTGCCAGCGGAGTAGCTGGGTACATTCAGTACTTCCACTTT	CASGVAGYIQYFHF
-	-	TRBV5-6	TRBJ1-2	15	TGTGCCAGCAGCGTGGAGAGTGATACTCCTTATGGCTACACCTTC	CASSVESDTPYGYTF
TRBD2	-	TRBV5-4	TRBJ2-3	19	TGCGCCAGCAGCTTGACGGGGGGGCTACTAGCGGGGCCCTACAATGAGCAGTATTTT	CASSLTGGLLAGPYNEQYF
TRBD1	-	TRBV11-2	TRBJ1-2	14	TGTGCCAGCAGCTTCGGCAGGGGGGACTATGGCTACACCTTC	CASSFGRGDYGYTF
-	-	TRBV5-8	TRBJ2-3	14	TGTGCCAGCAGCTTACCCTCGTGTCCCGATACGCAGTATTTT	CASSLPSCPDTQYF